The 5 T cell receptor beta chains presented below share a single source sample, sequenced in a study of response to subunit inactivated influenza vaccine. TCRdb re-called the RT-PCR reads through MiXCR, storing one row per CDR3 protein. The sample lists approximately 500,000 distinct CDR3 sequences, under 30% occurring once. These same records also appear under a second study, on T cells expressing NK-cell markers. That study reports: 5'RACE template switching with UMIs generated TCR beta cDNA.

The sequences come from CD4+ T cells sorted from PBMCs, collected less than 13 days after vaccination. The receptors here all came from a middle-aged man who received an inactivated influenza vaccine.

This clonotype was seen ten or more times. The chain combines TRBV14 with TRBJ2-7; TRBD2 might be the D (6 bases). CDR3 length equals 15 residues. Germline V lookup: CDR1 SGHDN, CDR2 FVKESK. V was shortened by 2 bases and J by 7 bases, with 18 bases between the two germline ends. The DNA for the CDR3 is TGTGCCAGCAGCCAACTTGGTGGGGGGACGCGGGAGCAGTACTTC. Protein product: CASSQLGGGTREQYF.

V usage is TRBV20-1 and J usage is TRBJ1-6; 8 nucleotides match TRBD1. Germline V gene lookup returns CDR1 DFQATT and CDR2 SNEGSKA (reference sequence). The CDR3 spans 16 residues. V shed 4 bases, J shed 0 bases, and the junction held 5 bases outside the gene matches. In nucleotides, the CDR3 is TGCAGTGCTATAAGGACAGGGAGCTCCTATAATTCACCCCTCCACTTT. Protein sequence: CSAIRTGSSYNSPLHF.

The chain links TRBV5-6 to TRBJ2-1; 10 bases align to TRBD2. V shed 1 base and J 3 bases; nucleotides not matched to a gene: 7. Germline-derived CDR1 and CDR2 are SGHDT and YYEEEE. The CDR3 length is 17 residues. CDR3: CASSLLLERGGYNEQFF. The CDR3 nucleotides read TGTGCCAGCAGCTTGTTACTTGAGCGGGGGGGCTACAATGAGCAGTTCTTC.

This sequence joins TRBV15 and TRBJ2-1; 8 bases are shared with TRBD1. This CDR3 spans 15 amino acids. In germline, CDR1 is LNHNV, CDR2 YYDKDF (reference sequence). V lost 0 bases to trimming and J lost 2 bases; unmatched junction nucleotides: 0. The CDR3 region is CATSRDRGPYNEQFF. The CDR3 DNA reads TGTGCCACCAGCAGAGACAGGGGGCCCTACAATGAGCAGTTCTTC.

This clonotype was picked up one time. CDR3 amino acids: CASSQNEGGQETQYF. The CDR3 DNA sequence: TGCGCCAGCAGCCAAAACGAGGGGGGCCAAGAGACCCAGTACTTC. The chain couples TRBV4-3 to TRBJ2-5; tentatively, D is TRBD1 or TRBD2 (6 bases each). CDR3 length: 15 amino acids. V was trimmed by 2 bases and J by 1 base, leaving 11 bases between them. Germline V lookup: CDR1 LGHNA, CDR2 YSLEER.